The 8 T cell receptor beta chains listed next were all sequenced from one sample in a study of beta chain features in type 1 diabetes. All of the isolated RNA was reverse transcribed, so expressed TCRB transcripts were sequenced. Sequencing was performed with immunoSEQ multiplex PCR; in TCRdb, only in-frame clones are kept and a portion is missing. This table holds about 900,000 clones, 15% to 20% found once. Material: naive CD4+ T cells from blood. These TCRs come from a woman younger than 35 in good health.

This chain uses TRBV28 with TRBJ2-1; D gene ambiguous. The CDR3 has 15 residues. Trimming stripped 6 bases from V and 0 bases from J, with 12 bases between. CDR1 MDHEN and CDR2 SYDVKM come from the germline V gene. The CDR3 reads CASRPFPSSYNEQFF. Here the CDR3 DNA reads TGTGCCAGCAGACCTTTCCCCAGCTCCTACAATGAGCAGTTCTTC.

This rearrangement joins TRBV5-1 to TRBJ2-3, with D perhaps being TRBD1 or TRBD2 (5 bases each). The CDR3 is 16 amino acids. Germline CDR1 reads SGHRS; CDR2 reads YFSETQ. The ends were cut back, 4 bases at V and 1 base at J, with 16 bases in the middle. CDR3 in amino acids: CASSARPGGGTDTQYF. The CDR3 DNA reads as TGCGCCAGCAGCGCCCGACCTGGGGGAGGCACAGATACGCAGTATTTT. Variable domain in full (rest from reference TRBV5-1 and TRBJ2-3): KAGVTQTPRYLIKTRGQQVTLSCSPISGHRSVSWYQQTPGQGLQFLFEYFSETQRNKGNFPGRFSGRQFSNSRSEMNVSTLELGDSALYLCASSARPGGGTDTQYFGPGTRLTVL.

This chain links TRBV28 with TRBJ2-1; D possibly corresponds to TRBD2 (7 bases). The CDR3 covers 17 residues. Trimming left V 6 bases short and J 5 bases short, with 23 bases between. Germline values: CDR1 MDHEN, CDR2 SYDVKM. The CDR3 bases are TGTGCCAGCAGAGTGCCCGGGGCGGGGGCGTTACACAATGAGCAGTTCTTC. As protein: CASRVPGAGALHNEQFF.

This clone was detected only a few times. This sequence joins TRBV19 and TRBJ2-3, with a possible D match to TRBD2 (5 bases). Germline V gene sequence: CDR1 LNHDA, CDR2 SQIVND (reference sequence). Trimming pared 10 bases from V and 2 bases from J, leaving 22 bases between. The CDR3 length is 16 residues. The CDR3 DNA reads TGTGCCACTAGCTCGGTGGAGCGGACCAACACAGATACGCAGTATTTT. Amino acids: CATSSVERTNTDTQYF.

In this sample, this clone turned up a few times. The rearrangement joins TRBV28 to TRBJ2-7; 11 bases match TRBD2. CDR1 and CDR2 from the germline V gene are MDHEN and SYDVKM. This CDR3 has 16 residues. Unmatched junction bases numbered 6, after V lost 1 base and J lost 4 bases. Here the CDR3 DNA reads TGTGCCAGCAGTTTATCCGGGACTAGCGGCCAGTACGAGCAGTACTTC. Residues: CASSLSGTSGQYEQYF.

Only a few counts were recorded for this clone. Written as DNA, the CDR3 is TGTGCCAGCAGCCCGGCGGGACTAGCGGGGCCGGCGCAGTATTTT. This encodes CASSPAGLAGPAQYF. V and J are TRBV9 and TRBJ2-3; 13 positions match TRBD2. This CDR3 region has 15 residues. The germline V gene encodes CDR1 SGDLS and CDR2 YYNGEE. V shed 4 bases, J shed 10 bases, and the junction held 9 bases outside the gene matches.

V gene TRBV7-8 combines with J gene TRBJ2-7, with a tentative D call TRBD1 (6 bases). V was cut by 5 bases and J by 2 bases, with 10 bases left in between. This CDR3 spans 13 amino acids. From germline, CDR1 is SGHVS and CDR2 FQNEAQ. CDR3 sequence (DNA): TGTGCCAGCAGCACCAGGACAGCCTACGAGCAGTACTTC. Its protein is CASSTRTAYEQYF. The entire variable domain, with the rest obtained from reference TRBV7-8 and TRBJ2-7, is as follows: GAGVSQSPRYKVAKRGQDVALRCDPISGHVSLFWYQQALGQGPEFLTYFQNEAQLDKSGLPSDRFFAERPEGSVSTLKIQRTQQEDSAVYLCASSTRTAYEQYFGPGTRLTVT.

This clone was seen more than once but under ten times. The chain joins TRBV25-1 to TRBJ2-7; D gene ambiguous. Trimming pared 5 bases from V and 0 bases from J, leaving 2 bases between. CDR1 and CDR2 (germline): MGHDK, SYGVNS. The CDR3 is made up of 11 amino acids. CDR3 region: CASSFSYEQYF. The CDR3 DNA is TGTGCCAGCAGTTTCTCCTACGAGCAGTACTTC.